The source of this T cell receptor beta chain is a study of persistence of HIV-infected CD4 T cells. As concerns this clone: Its antigen is undetermined.

This was the immunoSEQ version 4 assay in survey mode. Profiling relied on immunoSEQ multiplex PCR, and the TCRdb table lists in-frame clones only, not all of them. The top ten hold over 0.45% of the sample, which has 35,000 to 55,000 clones, about 88% seen once. Nonspecific anti-CD3/anti-CD28 bead stimulation represents the broad CD4+ T cell repertoire. CD4+ T cells upregulating both CD40 ligand and CD69 were sorted as responding cells. For at least 4 years, plasma HIV-1 RNA was undetectable (<50 copies/mL). CDR1 and CDR2 (germline): SGHRS, YFSETQ. Trimming took 4 bases from V and 5 from J, leaving 16 bases between them. CDR3 length equals 15 residues.

V gene TRBV5-1 combines with J gene TRBJ2-4, with D maybe TRBD1 (6 bases). This receptor was taken from an adult woman with HIV who was CMV-seropositive. Sequencing was performed on CD4+ T cells sorted from PBMCs after roughly 19-hour stimulation, taken from a patient who received antiretroviral therapy. CDR3 DNA: TGCGCCAGCAGCCACTCAGGGGCGGGCGAAAACATTCAGTACTTC. This encodes CASSHSGAGENIQYF.